These 17 T cell receptor beta chains originate from one sample sequenced in a study of radiation and T cells in renal cell carcinoma. Time point given: blood 2 weeks post-SBRT. The sample's treatment: 15 Gy SBRT to primary tumor, nephrectomy 4 weeks later. Using immunoSEQ multiplex PCR, the repertoire was profiled, and TCRdb retains in-frame clones only, with some absent. The data contain some 130,000 clones, roughly four fifths of them singletons. The sample in question was blood, obtained from a patient whose treatment included radiotherapy and nephrectomy. These receptors were taken from a woman aged 55-69 years with renal cell carcinoma.

This chain uses TRBV27 with TRBJ1-2; D is perhaps TRBD1 (6 bases). Germline lookup yields CDR1 MNHEY and CDR2 SMNVEV (reference sequence). V was clipped by 6 bases and J by 8 bases, with 22 bases between them. The CDR3 loop spans 15 amino acids. CDR3 loop: CASSAGTSPYRGYTF. The DNA of the CDR3 is TGTGCCAGCAGCGCCGGGACAAGCCCTTATCGGGGCTACACCTTC.

The chain couples TRBV9 to TRBJ1-3, with D possibly TRBD1 on 6 matching bases. Per the germline V gene, CDR1 is SGDLS and CDR2 is YYNGEE. CDR3 size: 17 residues. Trimming cost V 4 bases and J 0 bases, with 17 bases left between them. Written as DNA, the CDR3 is TGTGCCAGCAGCTTTAGTGGGGGCTCCATCTCTGGAAACACCATATATTTT. Its translation is CASSFSGGSISGNTIYF.

The J gene is TRBJ2-2, the V gene TRBV10-3; weak D call: TRBD2 (5 bases). Germline loops: CDR1 ENHRY, CDR2 SYGVKD. This CDR3 has 13 residues. The V gene lost 10 bases and the J gene lost 3 bases, with 12 bases spanning the gap. The CDR3 protein is CATGELYTGELFF. In DNA form, the CDR3 reads TGTGCCACCGGGGAGCTGTACACCGGGGAGCTGTTTTTT.

The chain recombines TRBV5-4 with TRBJ2-1; no reliable D call. The CDR3 length is 15 residues. Germline V gives CDR1 SGHNT, CDR2 YYREEE (reference sequence). The V end lost 2 bases, the J end lost 5 bases, and 14 bases lay between the germline ends. The CDR3 is CASSFSQQRNNEQFF. In DNA, the CDR3 is TGTGCCAGCAGCTTCAGCCAACAGCGAAACAATGAGCAGTTCTTC.

The chain is built from TRBV28 and TRBJ2-1, with D maybe TRBD2 (6 bases). Germline V gene lookup returns CDR1 MDHEN and CDR2 SYDVKM. The CDR3 consists of 15 residues. V lost 7 bases and J lost 7, with 20 bases in between. This chain's CDR3 is CASTHGREWKNEQFF. CDR3 sequence (DNA): TGTGCCAGCACCCACGGGCGGGAATGGAAAAATGAGCAGTTCTTC.

The chain employs TRBV6-1 and TRBJ1-2; D is unresolved. Germline V gene data show CDR1 as MNHNS and CDR2 as SASEGT. The CDR3 is made up of 14 amino acids. Trimming stripped 1 base from V and 6 bases from J, with 12 bases between. Written as DNA, the CDR3 is TGTGCCAGCAGTGAAGGTAATAGGCTTCATGGCTACACCTTC. The encoded protein is CASSEGNRLHGYTF.

This chain uses TRBV19 with TRBJ2-5, with D tentatively TRBD2 (5 bases). The CDR3 is 13 residues long. CDR1 is LNHDA and CDR2 is SQIVND in the germline V gene (reference sequence). V lost 3 bases to trimming and J lost 5 bases, with 10 bases between them. CDR3 sequence: CASSMARAETQYF. The DNA of the CDR3 is TGTGCCAGTAGTATGGCGAGGGCGGAGACCCAGTACTTC. The full variable domain, with the rest looked up from reference TRBV19 and TRBJ2-5, is DGGITQSPKYLFRKEGQNVTLSCEQNLNHDAMYWYRQDPGQGLRLIYYSQIVNDFQKGDIAEGYSVSREKKESFPLTVTSAQKNPTAFYLCASSMARAETQYFGPGTRLLVL.

Comment on this clone: Germline is not matched at one junction end, which may reflect a read error. The chain joins TRBV6-6 to TRBJ1-1, with D perhaps TRBD1 (5 bases). Germline CDR1 reads MNHNY; CDR2 reads SVGAGI (reference sequence). There are 16 residues in the CDR3. DNA for the CDR3: TGTGCCAGCAGTGACTCCGGACACTCGGGATACACTGAAGCTTTCTTT. This translates into CASSDSGHSGYTEAFF.

This clone was seen a handful of times. This chain joins TRBV5-1 and TRBJ2-3, with TRBD2 as a possible D gene (6 bases). The CDR3 extends over 15 amino acids. Germline V gives CDR1 SGHRS, CDR2 YFSETQ. V lost 8 bases and J lost 1, with 17 bases in between. DNA for the CDR3: TGCGCCAGTGGGGGGACTGATCCCCGCACAGATACGCAGTATTTT. Translating gives CASGGTDPRTDTQYF.

The CDR3 sequence is CASSQRDSYTEAFF. Here the CDR3 DNA reads TGTGCCAGCAGCCAACGGGACAGCTACACTGAAGCTTTCTTT. The V gene is TRBV5-6, the J gene TRBJ1-1, with 7 bases aligning to TRBD1. V trimming: 4 bases; J trimming: 3 bases; junction bases outside the gene matches: 6. Per germline, CDR1 SGHDT and CDR2 YYEEEE. The CDR3 has 14 amino acids.

The gene calls are TRBV6-1 and TRBJ1-1; D ambiguous. The V gene's germline CDR1 is MNHNS and CDR2 SASEGT. Trimming shortened V by 9 bases and J by 4 bases, and 15 bases separated the two germline ends. CDR3 length: 13 amino acids. The CDR3 sequence: CARSTGRRTEAFF. The CDR3 DNA is TGTGCCAGATCGACGGGGAGGCGCACTGAAGCTTTCTTT.

This rearrangement joins TRBV5-1 to TRBJ2-5; D may correspond to TRBD1 or TRBD2 (5 bases each). Germline values: CDR1 SGHRS, CDR2 YFSETQ. The CDR3 runs 16 residues. V was cut by 4 bases and J by 0 bases, with 16 bases left in between. CDR3 residues: CASSPSGTGNQETQYF. The CDR3 nucleotides read TGCGCCAGCAGCCCGTCCGGGACGGGAAACCAAGAGACCCAGTACTTC.

Comment on this clone: The junction shows a germline mismatch at one end, possibly a read error. The chain carries TRBV9 and TRBJ1-4; D is undetermined. CDR1 and CDR2 from the germline V gene are SGDLS and YYNGEE. The CDR3 contains 14 residues. The CDR3 loop reads CASRSDGPNERLFF. Written as DNA, the CDR3 is TGTGCCAGCAGGTCGGACGGACCCAATGAAAGACTGTTTTTT.

This chain uses TRBV7-3 with TRBJ2-3, with 7 bases matching TRBD2. This CDR3 comprises 13 residues. The junction had 6 bases not matched to a gene; V was cut back by 5 bases and J by 7 bases. Germline V gene lookup returns CDR1 SGHTA and CDR2 FQGTGA. The CDR3 protein is CASSLGTTNTQYF. The DNA for the CDR3 is TGTGCCAGCAGCCTCGGGACTACCAATACGCAGTATTTT.

Here the CDR3 reads CASRPGTGVQPQHF. The CDR3 DNA reads TGCGCCAGCAGGCCCGGGACAGGGGTACAGCCCCAGCATTTT. This chain joins TRBV4-1 and TRBJ1-5; 10 bases are shared with TRBD1. Unmatched junction bases numbered 6, after V lost 6 bases and J lost 7 bases. Germline V gene sequence: CDR1 MGHRA, CDR2 YSYEKL. The CDR3 runs to 14 residues.

This clone occurred a few times. This sequence joins TRBV19 and TRBJ1-5; TRBD1 is a possible D gene (5 bases). The CDR3 consists of 14 residues. Germline CDR1 and CDR2: LNHDA and SQIVND (reference sequence). Trimming took off 1 base at V and 3 bases at J, with 7 bases between the two ends. The CDR3 DNA sequence: TGTGCCAGTAGTATAGGACAGTCCAATCAGCCCCAGCATTTT. It is translated as CASSIGQSNQPQHF.

The chain has TRBV9 and TRBJ1-3; tentatively, D is TRBD1 (5 bases). The V gene's germline CDR1 is SGDLS and CDR2 YYNGEE. The CDR3 is made up of 16 amino acids. V lost 1 base, J lost 1 base, and 12 bases lay in between. The DNA of the CDR3 is TGTGCCAGCAGCGTACAGGGAAGTGTTTCTGGAAACACCATATATTTT. Residues: CASSVQGSVSGNTIYF.